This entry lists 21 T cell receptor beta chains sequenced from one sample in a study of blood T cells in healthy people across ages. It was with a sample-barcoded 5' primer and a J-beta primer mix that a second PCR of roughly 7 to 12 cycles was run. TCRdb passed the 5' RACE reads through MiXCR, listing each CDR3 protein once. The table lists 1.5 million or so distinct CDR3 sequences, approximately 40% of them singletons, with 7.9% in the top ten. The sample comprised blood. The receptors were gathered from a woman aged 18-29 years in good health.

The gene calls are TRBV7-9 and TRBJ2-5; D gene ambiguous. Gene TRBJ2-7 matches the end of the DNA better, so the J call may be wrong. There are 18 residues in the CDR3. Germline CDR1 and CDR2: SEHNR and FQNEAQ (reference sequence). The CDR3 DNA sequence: TGTGCCAGCAGCCCTCCAAGTCTGACTGGCGGTACCTCCTACGAGCAGTACTTC. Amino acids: CASSPPSLTGGTSYEQYF.

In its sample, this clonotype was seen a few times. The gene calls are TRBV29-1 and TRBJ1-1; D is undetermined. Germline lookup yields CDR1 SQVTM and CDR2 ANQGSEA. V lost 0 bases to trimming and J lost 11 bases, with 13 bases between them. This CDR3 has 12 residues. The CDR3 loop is CSVEDAVDMAFF. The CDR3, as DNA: TGCAGCGTTGAAGATGCCGTAGATATGGCTTTCTTT. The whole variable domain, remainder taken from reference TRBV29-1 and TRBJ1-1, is SAVISQKPSRDICQRGTSLTIQCQVDSQVTMMFWYRQQPGQSLTLIATANQGSEATYESGFVIDKFPISRPNLTFSTLTVSNMSPEDSSIYLCSVEDAVDMAFFGQGTRLTVV.

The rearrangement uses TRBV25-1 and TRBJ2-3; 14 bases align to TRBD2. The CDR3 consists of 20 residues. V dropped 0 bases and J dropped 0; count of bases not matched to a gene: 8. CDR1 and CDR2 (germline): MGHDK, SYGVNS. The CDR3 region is CASSEYFGTSGGASTDTQYF. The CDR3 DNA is TGTGCCAGCAGTGAATATTTTGGGACTAGCGGGGGAGCGAGCACAGATACGCAGTATTTT.

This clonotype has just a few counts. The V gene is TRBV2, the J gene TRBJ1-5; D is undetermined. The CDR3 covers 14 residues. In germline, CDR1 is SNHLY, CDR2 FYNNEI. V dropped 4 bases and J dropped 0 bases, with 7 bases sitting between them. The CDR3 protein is CASSGVPSNQPQHF. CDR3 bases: TGTGCCAGCAGTGGGGTCCCTAGCAATCAGCCCCAGCATTTT.

CDR3 nucleotide sequence: TGTGCCAGCTCAAGAAGTTCAGCCTACGAGCAGTACTTC. Protein product: CASSRSSAYEQYF. V usage is TRBV18 and J usage is TRBJ2-7; D is ambiguous. There are 13 residues in the CDR3. The germline V gene encodes CDR1 KGHSH and CDR2 LQKENI. V was shortened by 5 bases and J by 2 bases, with 10 bases between the two germline ends.

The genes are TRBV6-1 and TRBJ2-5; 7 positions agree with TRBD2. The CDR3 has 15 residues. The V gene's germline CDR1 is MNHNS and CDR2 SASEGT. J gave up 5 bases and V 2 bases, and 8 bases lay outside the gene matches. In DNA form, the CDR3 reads TGTGCCAGCAGTGAAAGGGGAGGGCTAGTCGAGACCCAGTACTTC. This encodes CASSERGGLVETQYF.

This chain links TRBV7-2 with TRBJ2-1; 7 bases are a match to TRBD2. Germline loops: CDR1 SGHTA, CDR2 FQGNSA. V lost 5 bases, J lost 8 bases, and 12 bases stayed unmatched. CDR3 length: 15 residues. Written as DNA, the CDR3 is TGTGCCAGCAGCACTGCGGGCGGGGGTAGCTATGAGCAGTTCTTC. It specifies CASSTAGGGSYEQFF.

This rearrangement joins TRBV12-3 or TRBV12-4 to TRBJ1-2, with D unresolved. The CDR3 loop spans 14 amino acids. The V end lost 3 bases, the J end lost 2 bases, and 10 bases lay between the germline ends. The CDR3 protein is CASSFYPGNYGYTF. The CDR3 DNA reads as TGTGCCAGCAGTTTTTATCCGGGGAACTATGGCTACACCTTC.

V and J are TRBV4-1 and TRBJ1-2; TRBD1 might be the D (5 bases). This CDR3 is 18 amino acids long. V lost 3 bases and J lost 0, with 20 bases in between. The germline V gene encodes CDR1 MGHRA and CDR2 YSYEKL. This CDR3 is CASSQWGEAGTTNYGYTF. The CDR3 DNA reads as TGCGCCAGCAGCCAGTGGGGTGAGGCAGGGACCACTAACTATGGCTACACCTTC.

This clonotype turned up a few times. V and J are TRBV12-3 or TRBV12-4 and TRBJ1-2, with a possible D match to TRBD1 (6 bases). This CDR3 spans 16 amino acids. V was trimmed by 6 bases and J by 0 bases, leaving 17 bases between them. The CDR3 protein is CASRTKQGPPNYGYTF. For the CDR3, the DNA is TGTGCCAGCAGGACAAAACAGGGTCCCCCTAACTATGGCTACACCTTC.

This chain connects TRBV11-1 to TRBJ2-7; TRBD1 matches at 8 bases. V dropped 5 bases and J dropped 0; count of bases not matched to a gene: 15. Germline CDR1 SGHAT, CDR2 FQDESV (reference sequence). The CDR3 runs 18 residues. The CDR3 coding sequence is TGTGCCAGCAGCCCCCATGGGCGGGACAGGCTCGACTCCTACGAGCAGTACTTC. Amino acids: CASSPHGRDRLDSYEQYF.

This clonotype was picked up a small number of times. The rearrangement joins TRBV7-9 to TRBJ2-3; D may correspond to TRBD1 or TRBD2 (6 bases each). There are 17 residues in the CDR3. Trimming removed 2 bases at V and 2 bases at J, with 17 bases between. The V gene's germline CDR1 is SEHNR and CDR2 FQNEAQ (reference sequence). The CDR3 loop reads CASSLSLGGGNTDTQYF. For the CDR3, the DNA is TGTGCCAGCAGCTTATCCCTCGGGGGCGGCAACACAGATACGCAGTATTTT.

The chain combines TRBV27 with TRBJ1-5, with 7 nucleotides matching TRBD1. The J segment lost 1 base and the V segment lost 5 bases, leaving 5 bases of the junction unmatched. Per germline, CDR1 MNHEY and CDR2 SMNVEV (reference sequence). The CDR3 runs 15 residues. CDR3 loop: CASSPRGESNQPQHF. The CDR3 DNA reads TGTGCCAGCAGTCCCAGGGGGGAGAGCAATCAGCCCCAGCATTTT.

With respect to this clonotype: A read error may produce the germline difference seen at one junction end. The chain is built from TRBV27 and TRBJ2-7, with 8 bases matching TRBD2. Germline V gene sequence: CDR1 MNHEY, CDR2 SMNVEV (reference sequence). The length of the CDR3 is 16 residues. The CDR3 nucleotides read TGTGCCTGCAGTCCCCACCGGGAGGGCCGAATCTACGAGCAGTACTTC. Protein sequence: CACSPHREGRIYEQYF.

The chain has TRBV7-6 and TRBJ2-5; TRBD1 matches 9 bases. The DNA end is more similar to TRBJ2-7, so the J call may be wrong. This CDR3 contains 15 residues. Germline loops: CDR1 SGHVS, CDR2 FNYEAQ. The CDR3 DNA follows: TGTGCCAGCAGCTTACAACAGGGGGCCCCCTACGAGCAGTACTTC. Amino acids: CASSLQQGAPYEQYF.

Here the CDR3 reads CASSDFGIYNEQFF. The DNA for the CDR3 is TGTGCCAGCAGTGATTTTGGGATTTACAATGAGCAGTTCTTC. The chain couples TRBV6-1 to TRBJ2-1; no clear D gene. Germline CDR1 and CDR2: MNHNS and SASEGT. V gave up 3 bases and J gave up 4 bases, with 10 bases separating them. CDR3 size: 14 residues.

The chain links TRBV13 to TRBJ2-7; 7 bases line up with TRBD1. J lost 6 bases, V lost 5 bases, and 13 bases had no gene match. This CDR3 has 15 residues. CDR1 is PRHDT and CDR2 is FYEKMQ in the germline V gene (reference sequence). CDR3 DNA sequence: TGTGCCAGCAGCCCCGAGACAGGGCGTCCTTCCGAGCAGTACTTC. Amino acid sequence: CASSPETGRPSEQYF. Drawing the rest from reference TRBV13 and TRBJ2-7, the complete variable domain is AAGVIQSPRHLIKEKRETATLKCYPIPRHDTVYWYQQGPGQDPQFLISFYEKMQSDKGSIPDRFSAQQFSDYHSELNMSSLELGDSALYFCASSPETGRPSEQYFGPGTRLTVT.

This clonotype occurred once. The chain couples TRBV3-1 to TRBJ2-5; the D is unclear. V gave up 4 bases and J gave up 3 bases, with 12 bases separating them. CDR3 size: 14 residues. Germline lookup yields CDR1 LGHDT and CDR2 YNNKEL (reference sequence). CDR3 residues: CASSRPMGKETQYF. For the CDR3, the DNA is TGTGCCAGCAGCCGCCCGATGGGGAAAGAGACCCAGTACTTC.

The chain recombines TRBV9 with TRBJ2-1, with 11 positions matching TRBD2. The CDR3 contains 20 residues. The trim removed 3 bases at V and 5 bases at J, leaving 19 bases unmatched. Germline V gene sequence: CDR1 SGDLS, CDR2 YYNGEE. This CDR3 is CASSARNIAGGLKYNNEQFF. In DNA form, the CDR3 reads TGTGCCAGCAGCGCGCGGAACATAGCGGGGGGGCTAAAGTACAACAATGAGCAGTTCTTC.

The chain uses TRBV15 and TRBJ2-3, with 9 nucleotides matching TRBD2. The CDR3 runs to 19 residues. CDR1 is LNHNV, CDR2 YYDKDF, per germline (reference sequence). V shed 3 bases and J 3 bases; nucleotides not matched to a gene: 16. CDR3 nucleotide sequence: TGTGCCACCAGCAGTCCAGCGGGGGGATCGATAGAACGGACAGATACGCAGTATTTT. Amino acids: CATSSPAGGSIERTDTQYF.

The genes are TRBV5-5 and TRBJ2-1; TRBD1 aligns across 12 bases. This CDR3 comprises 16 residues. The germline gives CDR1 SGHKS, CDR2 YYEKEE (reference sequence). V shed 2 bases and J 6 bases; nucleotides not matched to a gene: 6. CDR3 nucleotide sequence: TGTGCCAGCAGCTTCGGTGGGACAGGGGGCTTCAATGAGCAGTTCTTC. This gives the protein CASSFGGTGGFNEQFF.